This is a list of T cell receptor beta chains from one sample in a study of blood T cell repertoires in COVID-19. Data came from immunoSEQ multiplex PCR; TCRdb stores just in-frame clones and leaves some out. Among about 670,000 clones, over 80% were seen once, and the ten largest hold roughly 0.26%. Sequencing was performed on peripheral blood. These receptors were taken from a woman under 30 with acute or convalescent COVID-19. Each CDR3 is given with its conserved first and last residue. The D gene is left open where the match is weak. Clone sizes are given selectively: once, few, many, or a class where the clone is expanded.

v_gene,abundance,d_gene,j_gene,CDR3nt,CDR3aa
TRBV7-9,-,TRBD1,TRBJ2-2,TGTGCCAGCAGACTTAAAAAACCCGACAGGGCGAACACCGGGGAGCTGTTTTTT,CASRLKKPDRANTGELFF
TRBV6-5,-,TRBD1,TRBJ1-4,TGTGCCAGCAGATCCCGCGGACAGGGTTATGAAAAACTGTTTTTT,CASRSRGQGYEKLFF
TRBV7-9,-,TRBD1,TRBJ1-3,TGTGCCAGCAGCCCCCGGGACAGGGATTTAGGAAACACCATATATTTT,CASSPRDRDLGNTIYF
TRBV6-1,once,-,TRBJ2-3,TGTGCCAGCAGTGAGTCCCCGGGGGATAATTCAGATACGCAGTATTTT,CASSESPGDNSDTQYF
TRBV27,-,TRBD1,TRBJ1-2,TGTGCCAGCAGTTTCCTCCGGGACAGGCCAAGGTATGGCTACACCTTC,CASSFLRDRPRYGYTF
TRBV4-2,-,TRBD2,TRBJ2-7,TGTGCCAGCAGCCAAGACAGCGGGGGGTACGACGAGCAGTACTTC,CASSQDSGGYDEQYF
TRBV21-1,-,-,TRBJ1-5,TGTGCCAGCAGGGGGGGGTCCCAGCATTTT,CASRGGSQHF
TRBV6-1,-,-,TRBJ1-5,TGTGCCAGCAGTGGGGGTATCCCGGGGGGCAATAGCAATCAGCCCCAGCATTTT,CASSGGIPGGNSNQPQHF
TRBV7-9,-,-,TRBJ1-1,TGTGCCAGCAGCTTAGGCGGGGCGAACACTGAAGCTTTCTTT,CASSLGGANTEAFF
TRBV12-5,-,-,TRBJ2-6,TGTGCTAGTGGTTTGGCCCCCATCGGTGGGGCCAACGTCCTGACTTTC,CASGLAPIGGANVLTF
TRBV5-4,-,-,TRBJ2-1,TGTGCCAGCAGCTTCTGGCGGGGAATTTACTCCTACAATGAGCAGTTCTTC,CASSFWRGIYSYNEQFF
TRBV28,once,TRBD1,TRBJ1-2,TGTGCCAGCAGTTTCCCGACAGGGACAACTAACTATGGCTACACCTTC,CASSFPTGTTNYGYTF
TRBV19,-,-,TRBJ1-5,TGTGCCAGTAAATCTTGGGAGGGGGGTGAGGATCAGCCCCAGCATTTT,CASKSWEGGEDQPQHF
TRBV25-1,-,-,TRBJ1-1,TGTGCCAGCCAGGGGAACACTGAAGCTTTCTTT,CASQGNTEAFF
TRBV5-1,few,TRBD1,TRBJ1-1,TGCGCCAGCAGCTCTCGGACAGGGGGGTGGACTGAAGCTTTCTTT,CASSSRTGGWTEAFF
TRBV7-7,-,-,TRBJ2-1,TGTGCCAGCAGCTTAGGGGCTAGCTTCCACAATGAGCAGTTCTTC,CASSLGASFHNEQFF
TRBV6-4,-,TRBD1,TRBJ2-6,TGTGCCAGCAGACGTCCCGGGACAGTTTCTTCTGGGGCCAACGTCCTGACTTTC,CASRRPGTVSSGANVLTF
TRBV9,-,-,TRBJ2-3,TGTGCCAGCAGCGAAGCCGGGAGCACAGATACGCAGTATTTT,CASSEAGSTDTQYF
TRBV7-8,few,-,TRBJ2-7,TGTGCCAGCAGCTTAGAAGAGGGAGTGATCTACGAGCAGTACTTC,CASSLEEGVIYEQYF
TRBV19,-,-,TRBJ1-1,TGTGCCAGTAGTCCCGGGACACTTAACACTGAAGCTTTCTTT,CASSPGTLNTEAFF
TRBV7-2,-,TRBD2,TRBJ2-3,TGTGCCAGCAGCCTAGGGACTAGCGGGGGGCCGGATACGCAGTATTTT,CASSLGTSGGPDTQYF
TRBV7-2,-,-,TRBJ2-3,TGTGCCAGCAGCCTGGGGCCCGGAGATACGCAGTATTTT,CASSLGPGDTQYF
TRBV3-1/TRBV3-2,-,TRBD1,TRBJ2-3,TGTGCCAGCAGCCAAATGGACAGGGAAGGAGGGACAGATACGCAGTATTTT,CASSQMDREGGTDTQYF